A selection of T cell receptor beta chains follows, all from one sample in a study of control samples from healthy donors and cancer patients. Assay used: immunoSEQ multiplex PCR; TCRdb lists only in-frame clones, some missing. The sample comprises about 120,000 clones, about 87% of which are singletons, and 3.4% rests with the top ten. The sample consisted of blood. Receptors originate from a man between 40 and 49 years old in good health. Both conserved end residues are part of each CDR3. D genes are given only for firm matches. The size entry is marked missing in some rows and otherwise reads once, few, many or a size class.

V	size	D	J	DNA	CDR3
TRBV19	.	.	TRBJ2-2	TGTGCCAGTACCTACTACAGGGAGACCGGGGAGCTGTTTTTT	CASTYYRETGELFF
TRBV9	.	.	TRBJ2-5	TGTGCCAGCAGCCTAGGAGGGTTCCCTCGGGAGACCCAGTACTTC	CASSLGGFPRETQYF
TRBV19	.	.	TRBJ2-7	TGTGCCAGTAGTTCCTCCGGGACAAAGCGCGAGCAGTACTTC	CASSSSGTKREQYF
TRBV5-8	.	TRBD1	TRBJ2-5	TGTGCCAGCAGCGATGGACAGGGAAAAGAGACCCAGTACTTC	CASSDGQGKETQYF
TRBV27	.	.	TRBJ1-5	TGTGCCAGCAGTTACTTAGGGGGAAGCAATCAGCCCCAGCATTTT	CASSYLGGSNQPQHF
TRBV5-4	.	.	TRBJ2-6	TGTGCCAGCAGCCCCGTGGACTCTGGGGCCAACGTCCTGACTTTC	CASSPVDSGANVLTF
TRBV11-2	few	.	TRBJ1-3	TGTGCCAGCAGCTTAGAAAGGGGCCTACCTGGAAACACCATATATTTT	CASSLERGLPGNTIYF
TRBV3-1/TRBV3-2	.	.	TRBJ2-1	TGTGCCAGCAGCCAAGATAGGGGGGTAGTCTACAATGAGCAGTTCTTC	CASSQDRGVVYNEQFF
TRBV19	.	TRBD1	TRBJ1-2	TGTGCCAGTAGTGTACCACAGGGGAGCTATGGCTACACCTTC	CASSVPQGSYGYTF
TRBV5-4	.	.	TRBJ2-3	TGTGCCAGCGATTGGGGGGTACCGACTAGCACAGATACGCAGTATTTT	CASDWGVPTSTDTQYF
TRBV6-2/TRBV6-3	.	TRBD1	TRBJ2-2	TGTGCCAGCAGTCATGGGGACAGGAACACCGGGGAGCTGTTTTTT	CASSHGDRNTGELFF
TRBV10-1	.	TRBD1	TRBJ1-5	TGCGCCAGCAGTGAGAAGACAGGGAACCAGCCCCAGCATTTT	CASSEKTGNQPQHF
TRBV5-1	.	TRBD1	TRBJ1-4	TGCGCCAGCCGGGGACAGTCTACAACTAATGAAAAACTGTTTTTT	CASRGQSTTNEKLFF
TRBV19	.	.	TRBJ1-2	TGTGCCAGTAGTAGGGAGGGCAGGCCTAACTATGGCTACACCTTC	CASSREGRPNYGYTF
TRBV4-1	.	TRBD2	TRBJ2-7	TGCGCCAGCAGCCAAGCTAGCGGGGGGGCCTACGAGCAGTACTTC	CASSQASGGAYEQYF
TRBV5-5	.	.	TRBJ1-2	TGTGCCAGCAGCTTGACCGGGGCTAACTATGGCTACACCTTC	CASSLTGANYGYTF
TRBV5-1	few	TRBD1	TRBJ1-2	TGCGCCAGCAGCTTGTGGACAGGGTCCGTAAGCTATGGCTACACCTTC	CASSLWTGSVSYGYTF
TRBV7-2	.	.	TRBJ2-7	TGTGCCAGCAGCCCCTCACGGGTGAGGGTGGCAGACGAGCAGTACTTC	CASSPSRVRVADEQYF
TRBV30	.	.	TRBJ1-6	TGTGCCTGGAAGGGGAGCTCCTATAATTCACCCCTCCACTTT	CAWKGSSYNSPLHF
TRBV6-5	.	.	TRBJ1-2	TGTGCCAGCAGTTACGGAAGGGGGTTTCGCTATGGCTACACCTTC	CASSYGRGFRYGYTF
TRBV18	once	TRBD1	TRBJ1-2	TGTGCCAGCTCACCACCGGGGACAGGGTATGGCTACACCTTC	CASSPPGTGYGYTF
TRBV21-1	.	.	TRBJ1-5	TGTGCCACCCTCCTCGGGGTTTGGGACAGGGCTAACCAGCCCCAGCATTTT	CATLLGVWDRANQPQHF
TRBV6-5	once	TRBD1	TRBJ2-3	TGTGCCAGCAGTTTTGACAGGGGGAGCGTCGATACGCAGTATTTT	CASSFDRGSVDTQYF
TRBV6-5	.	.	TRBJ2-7	TGTGCCAGCAGTTACTCGGGTCAGAACAACTACGAGCAGTACTTC	CASSYSGQNNYEQYF
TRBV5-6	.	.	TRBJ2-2	TGTGCCAGCAGCTTGGTAGTCGGGGAGCTGTTTTTT	CASSLVVGELFF